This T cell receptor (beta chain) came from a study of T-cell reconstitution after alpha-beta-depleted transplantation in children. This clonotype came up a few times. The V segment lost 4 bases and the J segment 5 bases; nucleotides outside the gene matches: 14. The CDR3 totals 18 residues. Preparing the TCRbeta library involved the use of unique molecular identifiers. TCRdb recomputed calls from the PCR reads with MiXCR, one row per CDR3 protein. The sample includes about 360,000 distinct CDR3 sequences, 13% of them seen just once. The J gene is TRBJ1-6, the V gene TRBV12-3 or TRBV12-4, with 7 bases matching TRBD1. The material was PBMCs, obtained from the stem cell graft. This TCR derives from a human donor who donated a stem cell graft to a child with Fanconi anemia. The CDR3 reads CASSSITYRGNDNSPLHF. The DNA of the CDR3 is TGTGCCAGCAGTTCAATTACCTACAGGGGAAACGATAATTCACCCCTCCACTTT.